These T cell receptor beta chains were read from a single sample in a study of blood T cell repertoires in COVID-19. Sequencing used immunoSEQ multiplex PCR; TCRdb keeps in-frame clones, though not all of them. The sample yields some 170,000 clones, more than 75% seen once. The sequenced sample was peripheral blood. The receptors were gathered from a woman in her 70s with acute or convalescent COVID-19. Each CDR3 is given with its conserved first and last residue. D genes are given only for firm matches. Rows may omit the clone size; those that give it use once, few, many or a size class.

>TRBJ1-3|-|TRBV6-6|-
CASSSGLAGNTIYF
TGTGCCAGCAGTTCAGGGTTAGCTGGAAACACCATATATTTT
>TRBJ1-2|-|TRBV18|TRBD1
CASSPAGTALIYGYTF
TGTGCCAGCTCACCAGCCGGGACAGCCCTAATATATGGCTACACCTTC
>TRBJ1-2|few|TRBV24-1|-
CATSFPGARGYTF
TGTGCCACCAGTTTCCCGGGAGCTCGGGGCTACACCTTC
>TRBJ2-5|once|TRBV5-4|TRBD2
CASSPRGSGRAEETQYF
TGTGCCAGCAGCCCCCGGGGGAGCGGGAGGGCCGAAGAGACCCAGTACTTC
>TRBJ1-1|-|TRBV6-5|-
CATNPLGTEAFF
TGTGCCACCAATCCTCTAGGCACTGAAGCTTTCTTT
>TRBJ2-1|many|TRBV18|TRBD1
CASSPRPGQGANEQFF
TGTGCCAGCTCACCGCGACCGGGACAGGGGGCTAATGAGCAGTTCTTC
>TRBJ2-1|-|TRBV4-3|-
CASSQEVAAVGGNEQFF
TGCGCCAGCAGCCAAGAAGTCGCGGCCGTCGGAGGCAATGAGCAGTTCTTC
>TRBJ2-4|once|TRBV7-2|TRBD1
CASSPITGGSKNIQYF
TGTGCCAGCAGCCCCATCACAGGGGGGTCCAAAAACATTCAGTACTTC
>TRBJ2-1|-|TRBV30|TRBD1
CAWSVKGQGFYNEQFF
TGTGCCTGGAGTGTCAAGGGACAGGGTTTCTACAATGAGCAGTTCTTC
>TRBJ1-5|few|TRBV2|-
CASSEALQVSNQPQHF
TGTGCCAGCAGTGAAGCATTGCAGGTCTCCAATCAGCCCCAGCATTTT
>TRBJ2-2|-|TRBV9|-
CASSVVGGGTGELFF
TGTGCCAGCAGCGTAGTGGGAGGGGGCACCGGGGAGCTGTTTTTT
>TRBJ1-1|-|TRBV7-9|TRBD1
CASSYLITGAVNLFF
TGTGCCAGCAGCTATCTGATAACAGGGGCCGTAAATCTTTTCTTT
>TRBJ2-1|-|TRBV5-1|TRBD2
CASRRELAEYNEQFF
TGCGCCAGCAGAAGGGAACTAGCGGAGTACAATGAGCAGTTCTTC
>TRBJ1-2|-|TRBV9|-
CASSPDRFYGYTF
TGTGCCAGCAGCCCAGACAGGTTCTATGGCTACACCTTC
>TRBJ1-5|-|TRBV5-3|TRBD1
CARSLWDRAYQPQHF
TGTGCCAGAAGCTTGTGGGACAGGGCTTATCAGCCCCAGCATTTT
>TRBJ2-5|few|TRBV14|-
CASSQAQYQETQYF
TGTGCCAGCAGCCAAGCACAGTACCAAGAGACCCAGTACTTC
>TRBJ1-4|-|TRBV5-4|-
CASSLTGDEKLFF
TGTGCCAGCAGCTTGACCGGGGATGAAAAACTGTTTTTT
>TRBJ1-2|-|TRBV28|-
CASSFISVSRGVYGYTF
TGTGCCAGCAGTTTTATTTCGGTTTCCAGGGGCGTGTATGGCTACACCTTC
>TRBJ2-1|-|TRBV6-2/TRBV6-3|TRBD2
CASSYGRTSGSFWQFF
TGTGCCAGCAGTTACGGCCGAACTAGCGGGAGCTTTTGGCAGTTCTTC
>TRBJ1-1|-|TRBV5-1|TRBD1
CASSPPTGAASEAFF
TGCGCCAGCAGCCCTCCGACAGGGGCAGCCTCTGAAGCTTTCTTT
>TRBJ1-6|-|TRBV19|-
CASSSMAMAAPNSPLHF
TGTGCCAGTAGTTCCATGGCCATGGCGGCCCCAAATTCACCCCTCCACTTT
>TRBJ2-7|-|TRBV4-3|-
CASSQVTGQNSYEQYF
TGCGCCAGCAGCCAAGTCACAGGACAGAACTCCTACGAGCAGTACTTC
>TRBJ2-1|-|TRBV25-1|TRBD2
CASSERGTTYNEQFF
TGTGCCAGCAGTGAGCGGGGGACCACCTACAATGAGCAGTTCTTC
>TRBJ1-1|once|TRBV5-1|TRBD1
CASSYPGQGAKTEAFF
TGCGCCAGCAGCTACCCGGGACAGGGGGCGAAAACTGAAGCTTTCTTT
>TRBJ1-3|-|TRBV5-4|TRBD1
CASSTLGQGRGNTIYF
TGTGCCAGCAGCACCCTGGGACAGGGCAGGGGAAACACCATATATTTT
>TRBJ2-7|-|TRBV6-2/TRBV6-3|TRBD2
CASSLILAGFYEQYF
TGTGCCAGCAGTTTGATACTAGCGGGGTTCTACGAGCAGTACTTC
>TRBJ2-2|-|TRBV11-2|-
CASSLAVSGYTGELFF
TGTGCCAGCAGCTTAGCGGTCTCAGGTTACACCGGGGAGCTGTTTTTT
>TRBJ2-1|-|TRBV15|-
CATSGEAAGAWNEQFF
TGTGCCACCAGCGGAGAGGCGGCAGGGGCGTGGAATGAGCAGTTCTTC
>TRBJ2-1|-|TRBV5-1|-
CASSLGGSGSYNEQFF
TGCGCCAGCAGCTTGGGCGGTAGCGGATCCTACAATGAGCAGTTCTTC
>TRBJ1-1|-|TRBV6-2/TRBV6-3|-
CASSYNRDTEAFF
TGTGCCAGCAGTTACAACAGAGACACTGAAGCTTTCTTT
>TRBJ1-3|-|TRBV28|-
CASSPSLPSSGNTIYF
TGTGCCAGCAGTCCCTCCCTACCGAGCTCTGGAAACACCATATATTTT
>TRBJ2-2|-|TRBV9|TRBD2
CASSVVSGGQNTGELFF
TGTGCCAGCAGCGTCGTTAGCGGGGGACAAAACACCGGGGAGCTGTTTTTT
>TRBJ2-3|-|TRBV21-1|-
CASSSGTIATQYF
TGTGCCAGCAGCTCCGGGACTATTGCTACGCAGTATTTT
>TRBJ2-7|-|TRBV25-1|TRBD2
CASTPAGGSEQYF
TGTGCCAGCACTCCAGCGGGGGGAAGCGAGCAGTACTTC
>TRBJ2-7|-|TRBV7-9|-
CASSSTSYEQYF
TGTGCCAGCAGCTCCACTTCCTACGAGCAGTACTTC
>TRBJ2-3|-|TRBV7-2|TRBD2
CASSLETRGADTQYF
TGTGCCAGCAGCTTAGAAACTCGGGGGGCAGATACGCAGTATTTT